A single sample is the source of the 32 T cell receptor beta chains below, sequenced in a study of cytomegalovirus exposure and HLA in healthy donors. A multiplex PCR was run with 60 Vbeta primers and 13 Jbeta primers. Some clones are missing from TCRdb's copy, which holds only in-frame ones; the method was immunoSEQ multiplex PCR. The table has about 190,000 clones, about 90% seen once; the top ten hold 1% to 1.5%. Sample: PBMCs. These receptors originate from a man aged 25-45 years in good health and CMV-seronegative.

The chain couples TRBV7-2 to TRBJ2-3, with TRBD2 identical over 7 bases. In germline, CDR1 is SGHTA, CDR2 FQGNSA. The V segment lost 5 bases and the J segment 2 bases; nucleotides outside the gene matches: 13. The CDR3 is 17 residues long. The CDR3, as DNA: TGTGCCAGCAGCCCCTCGGGCGGGGGTGGGGCCACAGATACGCAGTATTTT. It translates to CASSPSGGGGATDTQYF.

The rearrangement uses TRBV20-1 and TRBJ2-1; weak D call: TRBD2 (5 bases). This CDR3 contains 11 residues. Germline CDR1 is DFQATT and CDR2 is SNEGSKA (reference sequence). The germline V and J ends were trimmed by 5 bases and 8 bases, with 10 bases remaining between them. The CDR3: CSAAGSHEQFF. CDR3 coding DNA: TGCAGTGCTGCGGGCTCCCATGAGCAGTTCTTC.

CDR3 in DNA: TGTGCCAGCAGTGTTGGGGGGGGCACTGAAGCTTTCTTT. This sequence encodes CASSVGGGTEAFF. The chain is built from TRBV2 and TRBJ1-1; maybe TRBD1 (5 bases). Germline V gene data show CDR1 as SNHLY and CDR2 as FYNNEI. This CDR3 has 13 amino acids. Trimming stripped 4 bases from V and 4 bases from J, with 10 bases between.

The chain combines TRBV6-1 with TRBJ2-7, with D maybe TRBD2 (6 bases). The CDR3 spans 15 residues. Germline V gives CDR1 MNHNS, CDR2 SASEGT. V was pared by 3 bases and J by 4 bases, with 16 bases between. This chain's CDR3 is CASSDPREYLYEQYF. CDR3 nucleotide sequence: TGTGCCAGCAGTGATCCCCGGGAGTATTTATACGAGCAGTACTTC.

In DNA form, the CDR3 reads TGTGCCAGCAGCCCCCGCAGAGGGGGTGTAGAGACCCAGTACTTC. It yields the protein CASSPRRGGVETQYF. This chain links TRBV5-6 with TRBJ2-5; a weak D match, TRBD1 (6 bases). CDR3 length: 15 amino acids. Germline loops: CDR1 SGHDT, CDR2 YYEEEE. The germline V and J ends were trimmed by 4 bases and 4 bases, with 17 bases remaining between them.

Of note for this clone: One junction end disagrees with the germline gene, perhaps due to a read error. The gene calls are TRBV2 and TRBJ1-5, with TRBD1 identical over 9 bases. Germline CDR1 and CDR2: SNHLY and FYNNEI. The CDR3 spans 14 residues. The CDR3 DNA reads TGTGCCAGCAGCGAAGACAGGGGGAATCAGCCCCAGCATTTT. It is translated as CASSEDRGNQPQHF.

The rearrangement links TRBV21-1 to TRBJ1-2; TRBD1, the table's D call, was not compared with the DNA. TRBV21-1 is shown as a pseudogene. The CDR3 sequence is 15 residues long. The CDR3 loop reads CASSKEDRANYGYTF. The CDR3 nucleotides are TGTGCCAGCAGCAAAGAGGACAGGGCCAACTATGGCTACACCTTC.

This clone was counted once. The rearrangement joins TRBV7-9 to TRBJ2-7, with D possibly being TRBD1 (6 bases). The V gene lost 8 bases and the J gene lost 2 bases, with 16 bases spanning the gap. CDR1 is SEHNR, CDR2 FQNEAQ, per germline (reference sequence). The CDR3 extends over 14 amino acids. The CDR3 loop reads CASEIGSGAYEQYF. The CDR3 DNA reads as TGTGCCAGCGAAATAGGTTCAGGGGCCTACGAGCAGTACTTC. Full variable domain (remainder filled in from reference TRBV7-9 and TRBJ2-7): DTGVSQNPRHKITKRGQNVTFRCDPISEHNRLYWYRQTLGQGPEFLTYFQNEAQLEKSRLLSDRFSAERPKGSFSTLEIQRTEQGDSAMYLCASEIGSGAYEQYFGPGTRLTVT.

A word on this clone: Relative to the germline gene, one junction end is altered; a read error may explain this. The chain carries TRBV4-1 and TRBJ2-6; D might be TRBD1 (5 bases). Germline V gene lookup returns CDR1 MGHRA and CDR2 YSYEKL. The CDR3 contains 15 residues. The CDR3 region has the DNA TGCGCCAGCAGCCAAGGGTGGGCTGGGGCCAACGGCCTGACTTTC. Amino acids: CASSQGWAGANGLTF.

This clone was seen a few times. J is TRBJ2-2 and V is TRBV18, with D perhaps TRBD2 (5 bases). Germline V gene sequence: CDR1 KGHSH, CDR2 LQKENI. This CDR3 spans 16 amino acids. V was clipped by 3 bases and J by 3 bases, with 14 bases between them. CDR3 region: CASSPGQVGDTGELFF. CDR3 nucleotides: TGTGCCAGCTCACCGGGCCAGGTCGGGGACACCGGGGAGCTGTTTTTT.

This clone was observed a handful of times. The chain has TRBV19 and TRBJ2-2, with 7 nucleotides matching TRBD2. This CDR3 contains 15 residues. CDR1 and CDR2 (germline): LNHDA, SQIVND (reference sequence). J lost 2 bases, V lost 2 bases, and 2 bases had no gene match. The CDR3 protein is CASSILAANTGELFF. The CDR3 region has the DNA TGTGCCAGTAGTATACTAGCGGCAAACACCGGGGAGCTGTTTTTT.

The sample holds many counts of this clone. The chain couples TRBV6-1 to TRBJ1-1; 8 bases map to TRBD1. The ends lost 5 bases at V and 6 bases at J; junction bases unmatched: 5. This CDR3 is 13 amino acids long. In germline, CDR1 is MNHNS, CDR2 SASEGT. The CDR3 sequence: CASSSIQGAEAFF. Written as DNA, the CDR3 is TGTGCCAGCAGTTCAATACAGGGGGCTGAAGCTTTCTTT.

The chain couples TRBV10-3 to TRBJ2-2; perhaps TRBD1 as D (5 bases). V gave up 2 bases and J gave up 5 bases, with 6 bases separating them. This CDR3 is 13 amino acids long. Germline-derived CDR1 and CDR2 are ENHRY and SYGVKD. CDR3 in amino acids: CAISEAGTGELFF. In DNA, the CDR3 is TGTGCCATCAGTGAGGCAGGGACCGGGGAGCTGTTTTTT.

This chain uses TRBV29-1 with TRBJ1-4; 9 bases align to TRBD1. Germline CDR1 is SQVTM and CDR2 is ANQGSEA. The ends lost 8 bases at V and 6 bases at J; junction bases unmatched: 10. The CDR3 runs to 14 residues. The CDR3 DNA reads as TGCAGCCCCCGACGGGACAGGGTGTATGAAAAACTGTTTTTT. Its translation is CSPRRDRVYEKLFF. The full variable domain, its missing parts supplied by reference TRBV29-1 and TRBJ1-4, is SAVISQKPSRDICQRGTSLTIQCQVDSQVTMMFWYRQQPGQSLTLIATANQGSEATYESGFVIDKFPISRPNLTFSTLTVSNMSPEDSSIYLCSPRRDRVYEKLFFGSGTQLSVL.

The V call is TRBV5-6, the J call TRBJ2-3, with D hard to call. Between the trimmed V and J ends, which lost 2 bases and 0 bases, there was a span of 13 bases. Germline loops: CDR1 SGHDT, CDR2 YYEEEE. The CDR3 spans 16 residues. The CDR3 region has the DNA TGTGCCAGCAGCTTAGGAGCGATCCGAAGCACAGATACGCAGTATTTT. Its protein is CASSLGAIRSTDTQYF.

The rearrangement uses TRBV5-1 and TRBJ2-1; TRBD2 aligns across 14 bases. Germline CDR1 reads SGHRS; CDR2 reads YFSETQ. Losses at the gene ends were 3 bases for V and 2 bases for J; bases not matched to a gene: 4. The length of the CDR3 is 17 residues. The CDR3 DNA reads TGCGCCAGCAGCTCTAAGACTAGCGGGGGGGCCTACAATGAGCAGTTCTTC. Amino acids: CASSSKTSGGAYNEQFF.

This clone was detected once. This rearrangement joins TRBV4-1 to TRBJ2-3; 8 positions match TRBD2. V lost 6 bases, J lost 0 bases, and 8 bases stayed unmatched. The CDR3 consists of 16 residues. In germline, CDR1 is MGHRA, CDR2 YSYEKL. CDR3 residues: CASRGQREGSTDTQYF. CDR3 DNA: TGCGCCAGCAGAGGTCAACGGGAGGGAAGCACAGATACGCAGTATTTT.

The chain recombines TRBV5-1 with TRBJ1-4; D perhaps matches TRBD1 (5 bases). CDR3 length: 15 amino acids. Trimming removed 2 bases from V and 4 bases from J, with 12 bases in between. Germline CDR1 SGHRS, CDR2 YFSETQ. CDR3: CASSFEGGVNEKLFF. The CDR3 coding sequence is TGCGCCAGCAGCTTTGAGGGAGGGGTTAATGAAAAACTGTTTTTT.

This chain joins TRBV9 and TRBJ2-1, with D unclear. The V end was cut by 4 bases, the J end by 8 bases, with 10 bases between. CDR3 length: 12 residues. The germline V gene has CDR1 SGDLS and CDR2 YYNGEE. CDR3 protein: CASSQVGYEQFF. In DNA form, the CDR3 reads TGTGCCAGCAGCCAGGTGGGCTATGAGCAGTTCTTC.

In DNA, the CDR3 is TGTGCCAGCAGTTTTGGCAGGGGGCGCGATCAGCCCCAGCATTTT. Its translation: CASSFGRGRDQPQHF. This chain connects TRBV6-1 to TRBJ1-5; TRBD1 matches at 8 bases. The ends lost 5 bases at V and 5 bases at J; junction bases unmatched: 8. Germline V gives CDR1 MNHNS, CDR2 SASEGT. This CDR3 is 15 amino acids long.

This clone was detected a few times. V gene TRBV6-1 combines with J gene TRBJ2-3; TRBD2 matches 16 bases. The CDR3 covers 18 residues. The germline CDR1 and CDR2 sequences are MNHNS and SASEGT. Trimming removed 4 bases from V and 2 bases from J; junction bases left unmatched: 6. CDR3 sequence reads: CASSGGTSGGVPTDTQYF. CDR3 DNA sequence: TGTGCCAGCAGTGGGGGGACTAGCGGGGGGGTCCCCACAGATACGCAGTATTTT.

This chain links TRBV7-9 with TRBJ1-2; perhaps TRBD1 as D (6 bases). Germline V lookup: CDR1 SEHNR, CDR2 FQNEAQ (reference sequence). This CDR3 comprises 13 residues. V shed 3 bases and J shed 4 bases, with 9 bases lying between them. The CDR3 spells CASSFDRTYGYTF. The CDR3 DNA sequence: TGTGCCAGCAGCTTCGACAGGACCTATGGCTACACCTTC. The complete variable domain, with remaining parts taken from reference TRBV7-9 and TRBJ1-2, reads DTGVSQNPRHKITKRGQNVTFRCDPISEHNRLYWYRQTLGQGPEFLTYFQNEAQLEKSRLLSDRFSAERPKGSFSTLEIQRTEQGDSAMYLCASSFDRTYGYTFGSGTRLTVV.

The chain uses TRBV5-1 and TRBJ2-3; weak D call: TRBD1 (5 bases). V shed 7 bases and J shed 1 base, with 19 bases lying between them. The CDR3 has 16 amino acids. Germline CDR1 and CDR2: SGHRS and YFSETQ. CDR3: CASSSQGAAGTDTQYF. In DNA form, the CDR3 reads TGCGCCAGCTCTTCTCAAGGGGCCGCGGGCACAGATACGCAGTATTTT.

This chain joins TRBV5-4 and TRBJ2-1, with 9 bases matching TRBD1. V dropped 6 bases and J dropped 2; count of bases not matched to a gene: 6. Germline assignment: CDR1 SGHNT and CDR2 YYREEE (reference sequence). The CDR3 is 15 amino acids. The DNA of the CDR3 is TGTGCCAGCACCGCGGGGACAGGGCCCTACAATGAGCAGTTCTTC. This translates into CASTAGTGPYNEQFF.

J is TRBJ1-1 and V is TRBV27; D unresolved. The V and J ends lost 3 bases and 8 bases respectively, with 13 bases between them. Germline-derived CDR1 and CDR2 are MNHEY and SMNVEV (reference sequence). The CDR3 has 13 residues. The chain's CDR3 is CASSLREGREAFF. As DNA, the CDR3 is TGTGCCAGCAGTTTGAGGGAAGGCAGGGAAGCTTTCTTT.

On this clone: The junction does not match germline at one end; this may be a read error. This sequence joins TRBV4-1 and TRBJ2-1; D not resolved. The CDR3 sequence is 14 residues long. Germline CDR1 MGHRA, CDR2 YSYEKL. CDR3 DNA: TGCGCCAGCAGTCAAGGCCCCAGCGTTGCTGAGCAGTTCTTC. This encodes CASSQGPSVAEQFF.

This chain uses TRBV9 with TRBJ1-2; possibly TRBD1 for D (6 bases). The CDR3 has 15 residues. The V end was cut by 4 bases, the J end by 0 bases, with 13 bases between. The germline gives CDR1 SGDLS, CDR2 YYNGEE. CDR3 sequence (DNA): TGTGCCAGCAGCTTCCGGGACAAGACTAACTATGGCTACACCTTC. Translating gives CASSFRDKTNYGYTF.

The chain combines TRBV5-1 with TRBJ2-5; 11 bases are shared with TRBD2. The trim removed 0 bases at V and 6 bases at J, leaving 7 bases unmatched. CDR3 length equals 16 residues. The germline CDR1 and CDR2 sequences are SGHRS and YFSETQ. CDR3 sequence: CASSLVLSGGAKTQYF. Here the CDR3 DNA reads TGCGCCAGCAGCTTGGTCCTTAGCGGGGGGGCCAAGACCCAGTACTTC.

This clone was counted once. The CDR3 region has the DNA TGTGCCAGCGCGGGTTGGGACAGGGGGCAATCTGAAGCTTTCTTT. It is translated as CASAGWDRGQSEAFF. This sequence joins TRBV14 and TRBJ1-1, with 12 bases identical to TRBD1. The CDR3 runs 15 residues. In germline, CDR1 is SGHDN, CDR2 FVKESK. V shed 8 bases and J 6 bases; nucleotides not matched to a gene: 10.

The chain recombines TRBV21-1 with TRBJ1-1. TRBV21-1 is a pseudogene. The CDR3 spans 14 residues. The CDR3 DNA sequence: TGTGCCAGCAGCAAAGGGGAGCTGAACACTGAAGCTTTCTTT. Encoded protein: CASSKGELNTEAFF.

The chain links TRBV29-1 to TRBJ2-1; 8 bases line up with TRBD2. V lost 2 bases and J lost 10; bases outside the gene matches: 10. The CDR3 is 14 residues long. Germline V gene sequence: CDR1 SQVTM, CDR2 ANQGSEA. The CDR3: CSVELRASGYEQFF. Written as DNA, the CDR3 is TGCAGCGTTGAACTAAGGGCTAGCGGGTACGAGCAGTTCTTC.

This chain connects TRBV21-1 to TRBJ2-5; the table's D call of TRBD1 was not tested on the DNA. TRBV21-1 is tagged as a pseudogene. There are 12 residues in the CDR3. CDR3 sequence reads: CASRKQQETQYF. CDR3 nucleotide sequence: TGTGCCAGCAGGAAACAACAAGAGACCCAGTACTTC.